The 26 T cell receptor beta chains below come from one sample, sequenced in a study of naive and memory T cell subsets. The beta constant-region primer was an equimolar mix of two oligonucleotides covering TRBC1 and TRBC2. A single record per CDR3 protein comes from TCRdb applying MiXCR to the UMI-ligation and nested PCR reads. The table records approximately 140,000 distinct CDR3 sequences, over 15% of them present only once. The sequencing input was naive CD4+ T cells from blood. The source of these receptors is a human donor in good health.

V is TRBV27 and J is TRBJ2-7; D is perhaps TRBD1 (5 bases). V was pared by 5 bases and J by 1 base, with 12 bases between. The CDR3 contains 14 residues. CDR1 and CDR2 (germline): MNHEY, SMNVEV (reference sequence). The CDR3 region is CASSLNGHSYEQYF. For the CDR3, the DNA is TGTGCCAGCAGTCTAAATGGACATTCCTACGAGCAGTACTTC.

J is TRBJ2-7 and V is TRBV11-1; the match to TRBD1 covers 10 bases. V lost 5 bases to trimming and J lost 1 base; unmatched junction nucleotides: 8. Germline-derived CDR1 and CDR2 are SGHAT and FQDESV (reference sequence). This CDR3 comprises 16 residues. CDR3 coding DNA: TGTGCCAGCAGCCGAATCGGGGGACAGGGGTCCTACGAGCAGTACTTC. Protein product: CASSRIGGQGSYEQYF.

This clonotype was detected ten times or more. This chain uses TRBV7-6 with TRBJ2-7, with D hard to call. The V gene lost 1 base and the J gene lost 7 bases, with 11 bases spanning the gap. CDR3 length: 13 amino acids. Germline V gene sequence: CDR1 SGHVS, CDR2 FNYEAQ. The CDR3 nucleotides are TGTGCCAGCAGCTTAGAAGAGGTTGGGGAGCAGTACTTC. As protein: CASSLEEVGEQYF.

J is TRBJ1-1 and V is TRBV5-1; D might be TRBD1 (6 bases). CDR1 is SGHRS, CDR2 YFSETQ, per germline. The CDR3 spans 14 residues. Trimming shortened V by 4 bases and J by 1 base, and 11 bases separated the two germline ends. CDR3: CASSTGAANTEAFF. Written as DNA, the CDR3 is TGCGCCAGCAGCACGGGGGCCGCGAACACTGAAGCTTTCTTT.

The J gene is TRBJ1-5, the V gene TRBV20-1; possible D gene TRBD1, 5 bases. Germline V gene sequence: CDR1 DFQATT, CDR2 SNEGSKA (reference sequence). This CDR3 is 13 amino acids long. V dropped 3 bases and J dropped 3 bases, with 9 bases sitting between them. Written as DNA, the CDR3 is TGCAGTGCTAGGGGGCCGAACAATCAGCCCCAGCATTTT. Protein sequence: CSARGPNNQPQHF.

In its sample, this clonotype was seen many times. This sequence joins TRBV3-1 and TRBJ2-3, with 8 bases aligning to TRBD1. Trimming took 4 bases from V and 3 from J; bases not matched to a gene: 6. The CDR3 consists of 15 residues. The germline V gene encodes CDR1 LGHDT and CDR2 YNNKEL (reference sequence). The CDR3 DNA sequence: TGTGCCAGCAGCCTAAGGACAGGGTTTACAGATACGCAGTATTTT. It is translated as CASSLRTGFTDTQYF.

The chain combines TRBV6-1 with TRBJ2-7; the match to TRBD1 covers 8 bases. V shed 7 bases, J shed 0 bases, and the junction held 5 bases outside the gene matches. This CDR3 has 14 residues. CDR1 MNHNS and CDR2 SASEGT come from the germline V gene. DNA of the CDR3: TGTGCCAGCATGACCGGGACAGGCTCCTACGAGCAGTACTTC. It yields the protein CASMTGTGSYEQYF.

This clonotype turned up a few times. The V gene is TRBV5-1, the J gene TRBJ2-1, with TRBD1 as a possible D gene (6 bases). Looked up from germline, CDR1 is SGHRS and CDR2 is YFSETQ. This CDR3 region has 12 residues. Between the trimmed V and J ends, which lost 3 bases and 10 bases, there was a span of 11 bases. For the CDR3, the DNA is TGCGCCAGCAGCTCCCAGGGGACGGAGCAGTTCTTC. Residues: CASSSQGTEQFF.

J is TRBJ1-1 and V is TRBV2; D gene uncertain. The CDR3 is 13 residues long. The ends were cut back, 3 bases at V and 1 base at J, with 6 bases in the middle. Germline loops: CDR1 SNHLY, CDR2 FYNNEI. The CDR3: CASSEVANTEAFF. In DNA form, the CDR3 reads TGTGCCAGCAGTGAGGTGGCGAACACTGAAGCTTTCTTT. The whole variable domain, filled in from reference TRBV2 and TRBJ1-1, reads EPEVTQTPSHQVTQMGQEVILRCVPISNHLYFYWYRQILGQKVEFLVSFYNNEISEKSEIFDDQFSVERPDGSNFTLKIRSTKLEDSAMYFCASSEVANTEAFFGQGTRLTVV.

This clonotype was found a few times. CDR3: CASSPRRWESKILYF. For the CDR3, the DNA is TGTGCCAGCAGCCCCAGACGGTGGGAATCTAAGATCTTATACTTC. The chain employs TRBV3-1 and TRBJ2-7; D gene ambiguous. Germline lookup yields CDR1 LGHDT and CDR2 YNNKEL (reference sequence). The length of the CDR3 is 15 residues. The germline V and J ends were trimmed by 4 bases and 13 bases, with 26 bases remaining between them.

About this clonotype: At one end the junction does not follow the germline gene, possibly because of a read error. The J gene is TRBJ2-1, the V gene TRBV10-3, with TRBD2 matching 9 bases. Germline CDR1 and CDR2: ENHRY and SYGVKD. The CDR3 has 17 amino acids. The CDR3: CAIGEGISGSSYNEQFF. CDR3 DNA: TGTGCCATCGGTGAGGGAATTAGCGGGAGCTCCTACAATGAGCAGTTCTTC.

This clonotype was picked up a small number of times. Mismatch with germline at one junction end may stem from a read error. The V gene is TRBV7-2, the J gene TRBJ2-7; D ambiguous. CDR1 and CDR2 (germline): SGHTA, FQGNSA. The CDR3 sequence is 13 residues long. CDR3 sequence: CASSLASLGGVDF. CDR3 coding DNA: TGTGCCAGCAGCTTAGCCTCTTTGGGCGGTGTAGACTTC.

This clonotype appeared a few times. The V call is TRBV28, the J call TRBJ2-1, with D tentatively TRBD1 or TRBD2 (5 bases each). With 7 bases removed from V and 3 bases from J, the gap between germline ends came to 19 bases. The CDR3 is 16 amino acids. CDR1 and CDR2 from the germline V gene are MDHEN and SYDVKM. This CDR3 is CASTLIGGSGYNEQFF. The CDR3 nucleotides are TGTGCCAGCACCCTGATTGGGGGAAGTGGCTACAATGAGCAGTTCTTC.

This clonotype was observed a few times. The chain couples TRBV4-3 to TRBJ2-5; maybe TRBD2 (5 bases). Germline V CDR1 and CDR2: LGHNA, YSLEER. Trimming removed 4 bases at V and 4 bases at J, with 13 bases between. This CDR3 region has 14 residues. The CDR3 spells CASSLTPGSETQYF. CDR3 sequence (DNA): TGCGCCAGCAGCCTCACTCCGGGGTCAGAGACCCAGTACTTC.

In this sample, this clonotype turned up a few times. The chain uses TRBV6-2 or TRBV6-3 and TRBJ2-7; D is uncertain. Trimming shortened V by 5 bases and J by 3 bases, and 17 bases separated the two germline ends. CDR3 length: 15 amino acids. The germline CDR1 and CDR2 sequences are MNHEY and SVGEGT. CDR3: CASSTTDPGIYEQYF. In DNA, the CDR3 is TGTGCCAGCAGTACAACCGACCCCGGAATCTACGAGCAGTACTTC.

This clonotype was counted a few times. The chain has TRBV7-8 and TRBJ2-7, with 7 bases aligning to TRBD2. This CDR3 comprises 15 residues. The germline CDR1 and CDR2 sequences are SGHVS and FQNEAQ. Trimming took 2 bases from V and 6 from J; bases not matched to a gene: 10. The CDR3 spells CASSLLGLVSREQYF. CDR3 in DNA: TGTGCCAGCAGCTTATTAGGACTAGTCAGCCGCGAGCAGTACTTC.

This clonotype has just one count. V gene TRBV29-1 combines with J gene TRBJ2-1; D is undetermined. The length of the CDR3 is 11 residues. Germline assignment: CDR1 SQVTM and CDR2 ANQGSEA. Trimming stripped 3 bases from V and 8 bases from J, with 8 bases between. CDR3 residues: CSVDSRDEQFF. The DNA of the CDR3 is TGCAGCGTTGACAGTCGCGATGAGCAGTTCTTC.

CDR3 sequence: CASSSSSSGEQFF. In DNA, the CDR3 is TGTGCCAGCAGCTCCTCTAGTTCCGGTGAGCAGTTCTTC. The chain couples TRBV6-2 or TRBV6-3 to TRBJ2-1; no clear D gene. Germline V gene lookup returns CDR1 MNHEY and CDR2 SVGEGT. The CDR3 is made up of 13 amino acids. Trimming stripped 6 bases from V and 9 bases from J, with 15 bases between.

The genes are TRBV29-1 and TRBJ1-5, with a possible D match to TRBD1 (5 bases). The CDR3 is made up of 12 amino acids. V was cut by 7 bases and J by 3 bases, with 10 bases left in between. Germline CDR1 SQVTM, CDR2 ANQGSEA. The CDR3: CSAGGVNQPQHF. CDR3 nucleotide sequence: TGCAGCGCGGGGGGGGTCAATCAGCCCCAGCATTTT.

V is TRBV5-5 and J is TRBJ2-7; 11 positions match TRBD2. CDR1 and CDR2 from the germline V gene are SGHKS and YYEKEE (reference sequence). V was clipped by 0 bases and J by 2 bases; unmatched bases: 1. The CDR3 is made up of 15 amino acids. In DNA, the CDR3 is TGTGCCAGCAGCTTGGTACTAGCGGGAGCCTACGAGCAGTACTTC. As protein: CASSLVLAGAYEQYF.

The V gene is TRBV10-1, the J gene TRBJ2-3, with D unclear. The CDR3 sequence is 12 residues long. Trimming stripped 4 bases from V and 4 bases from J, with 6 bases between. The germline gives CDR1 WNHNN, CDR2 SYGVQD (reference sequence). The CDR3 spells CASSAWSDTQYF. CDR3 nucleotides: TGCGCCAGCAGTGCGTGGTCAGATACGCAGTATTTT.

Many counts were recorded for this clonotype. The chain couples TRBV19 to TRBJ2-1, with a possible D match to TRBD2 (6 bases). Trimming removed 5 bases from V and 4 bases from J, with 15 bases in between. The CDR3 runs 15 residues. CDR1 and CDR2 (germline): LNHDA, SQIVND (reference sequence). In nucleotides, the CDR3 is TGTGCCAGTAGTCGTGCGGGACCTCCATACAATGAGCAGTTCTTC. Protein sequence: CASSRAGPPYNEQFF. The full variable domain, its missing parts supplied by reference TRBV19 and TRBJ2-1, is DGGITQSPKYLFRKEGQNVTLSCEQNLNHDAMYWYRQDPGQGLRLIYYSQIVNDFQKGDIAEGYSVSREKKESFPLTVTSAQKNPTAFYLCASSRAGPPYNEQFFGPGTRLTVL.

The chain employs TRBV19 and TRBJ1-4; no clear D. CDR1 LNHDA and CDR2 SQIVND come from the germline V gene (reference sequence). V was cut by 5 bases and J by 7 bases, with 14 bases left in between. The CDR3 totals 14 residues. The CDR3 protein is CASSDPQETEKLFF. CDR3 bases: TGTGCCAGTAGTGACCCTCAGGAGACTGAAAAACTGTTTTTT.

This clonotype occurred a few times. The chain combines TRBV28 with TRBJ2-3; TRBD2 might be the D (8 bases). The CDR3 consists of 16 residues. Trimming removed 6 bases from V and 2 bases from J, with 18 bases in between. Looked up from germline, CDR1 is MDHEN and CDR2 is SYDVKM. CDR3 loop: CASSSRGTRNTDTQYF. DNA of the CDR3: TGTGCCAGCAGCTCCAGGGGGACTAGAAACACAGATACGCAGTATTTT. The whole variable domain, filled in from reference TRBV28 and TRBJ2-3, reads DVKVTQSSRYLVKRTGEKVFLECVQDMDHENMFWYRQDPGLGLRLIYFSYDVKMKEKGDIPEGYSVSREKKERFSLILESASTNQTSMYLCASSSRGTRNTDTQYFGPGTRLTVL.

Only a few counts were recorded for this clonotype. This rearrangement joins TRBV5-5 to TRBJ2-3; no clear D. Germline CDR1 and CDR2: SGHKS and YYEKEE (reference sequence). This CDR3 contains 15 residues. Trimming took 0 bases from V and 7 from J, leaving 15 bases between them. Here the CDR3 DNA reads TGTGCCAGCAGCTTGGGACTCTTCGAGGCAAATACGCAGTATTTT. Its protein is CASSLGLFEANTQYF.

The chain is built from TRBV2 and TRBJ2-3, with 10 bases identical to TRBD1. The germline V gene encodes CDR1 SNHLY and CDR2 FYNNEI. V shed 7 bases, J shed 2 bases, and the junction held 6 bases outside the gene matches. The CDR3 loop spans 15 amino acids. Here the CDR3 reads CASIDRGRVTDTQYF. CDR3 DNA sequence: TGTGCCAGCATCGACAGGGGGCGGGTCACAGATACGCAGTATTTT.